This TCR beta chain was retrieved from a study of blood T cell repertoires in COVID-19. Study in general: There were acute and convalescent COVID-19 samples, and they came from the United States, Italy and Spain. Sources were T cells, B-cell-depleted T cells, or PBMCs; the material itself was cDNA or gDNA.

Recruitment covered about two dozen US areas and drew participants whose ages spanned roughly 18 to 100 years. Original processing methods: Reference gene primer amplification yielded estimated nucleated cell counts. The data were produced by immunoSEQ multiplex PCR, yet TCRdb's version contains in-frame clones alone and is incomplete. V and J calls and clone size are those listed in that table; D and trimming were worked out from the DNA. The table lists some 510,000 clones, roughly 90% of them singletons. The CDR3 spans 15 residues. V lost 2 bases to trimming and J lost 5 bases, with 13 bases between them. Germline CDR1 reads MDHEN; CDR2 reads SYDVKM.

Material for sequencing was PBMCs or T cells enriched from blood (not recorded which). The TCR sequence derives from a woman aged 35 to 49 who had recovered from COVID-19. The genes are TRBV28 and TRBJ2-4; tentative D call: TRBD2 (5 bases). The DNA of the CDR3 is TGTGCCAGCAGTTTAGGTTCCAGCGGACAAAACATTCAGTACTTC. Its translation: CASSLGSSGQNIQYF.